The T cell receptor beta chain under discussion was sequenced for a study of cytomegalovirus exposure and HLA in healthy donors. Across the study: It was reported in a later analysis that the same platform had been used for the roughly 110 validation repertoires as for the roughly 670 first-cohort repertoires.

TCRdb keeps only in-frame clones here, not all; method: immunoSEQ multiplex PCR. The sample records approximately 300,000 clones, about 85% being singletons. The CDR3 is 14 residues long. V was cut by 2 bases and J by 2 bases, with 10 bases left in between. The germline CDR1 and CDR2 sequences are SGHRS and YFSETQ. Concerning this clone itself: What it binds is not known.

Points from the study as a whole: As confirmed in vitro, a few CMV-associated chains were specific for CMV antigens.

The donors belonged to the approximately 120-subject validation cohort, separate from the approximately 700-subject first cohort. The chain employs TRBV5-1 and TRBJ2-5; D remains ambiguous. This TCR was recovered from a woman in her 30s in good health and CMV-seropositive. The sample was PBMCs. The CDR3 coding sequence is TGCGCCAGCAGCTTTTCAGGTAGACAAGAGACCCAGTACTTC. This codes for CASSFSGRQETQYF.